Listed below are T cell receptor beta chains from one sample, sequenced in a study of identical twins. One entry per CDR3 protein, called by TCRdb with MiXCR from the 5' RACE reads. In the table there are roughly 630,000 distinct CDR3 sequences, roughly 7.1% of which are singletons. Separately, the same data were catalogued under a study of yellow fever vaccine responses in identical twins.

The sequenced material came from PBMCs. The receptors stem from a woman in her late teens or twenties in good health. Both conserved end residues are trimmed from each CDR3. A D gene is named only where the DNA matches it firmly. The size field is filled for only some rows; it gives once, few, many or a size class.

>TRBJ2-1|few|.|TRBV29-1
SVPNDEQF
>TRBJ2-1|few|TRBD2|TRBV7-8
ASSSGGDSYNEQF
>TRBJ2-3|few|TRBD2|TRBV12-3/TRBV12-4
ASSSRLLAGGRTDTQY
>TRBJ2-3|.|TRBD2|TRBV7-8
ASTGRGTDTQY
>TRBJ1-4|once|.|TRBV3-1
ASSPRQLKEKLF
>TRBJ2-1|many|TRBD1|TRBV3-1
ASSQGTGYNEQF
>TRBJ2-1|.|.|TRBV20-1
SARDEKEQF
>TRBJ2-1|many|TRBD2|TRBV9
ASSVGLANYNEQF
>TRBJ1-1|few|.|TRBV18
ASSPGGRVGAEAF
>TRBJ2-1|.|.|TRBV7-9
ASREAGEQF
>TRBJ2-7|many|TRBD2|TRBV5-1
ASSLGPSGSYEQY
>TRBJ1-1|many|.|TRBV6-1
ASHRGGAGNTEAF
>TRBJ1-2|few|TRBD1|TRBV12-3/TRBV12-4
ASSQTLTGGVFGYT
>TRBJ2-4|.|.|TRBV16
ASSQGNKFQY
>TRBJ2-5|once|.|TRBV11-2
TSSLFGYQNIETQY
>TRBJ2-2|many|.|TRBV7-3
ASSLIFQGLPGNTGELF
>TRBJ2-1|many|.|TRBV5-6
ASSLGPRPHNEQF
>TRBJ2-3|few|TRBD1|TRBV6-5
ASSIQGITDTQY
>TRBJ2-3|many|.|TRBV11-2
ASSTHRKDTQY
>TRBJ2-7|.|.|TRBV7-9
ASSLVASGEQY
>TRBJ2-2|many|.|TRBV7-6
ASSLKVGELF
>TRBJ2-5|once|.|TRBV20-1
SARKDRSETQY
>TRBJ2-3|many|.|TRBV4-1
ASSARYPHTDTQY
>TRBJ2-7|many|TRBD2|TRBV5-1
ASSLEGTNSYEQY
>TRBJ2-7|few|.|TRBV5-6
ASRSTGYEQY
>TRBJ2-5|.|.|TRBV7-9
ASSRQDFQETQY
>TRBJ2-7|many|.|TRBV20-1
SASHPTYEQY
>TRBJ1-1|.|.|TRBV5-1
ASSLSQAGTEAF
>TRBJ2-1|.|.|TRBV28
ASSVNDEQF
>TRBJ2-1|.|TRBD2|TRBV29-1
SVGEGQNNEQF
>TRBJ2-7|many|.|TRBV5-1
ASSPGQAGYEQY
>TRBJ2-3|many|.|TRBV9
ASSVGGGDTQY
>TRBJ2-3|few|.|TRBV5-1
ASSSPSGPLTDTQY
>TRBJ2-3|many|TRBD2|TRBV29-1
SANRLAGTDTQY
>TRBJ2-1|.|.|TRBV7-6
ASSRIPGQQPHEQF
>TRBJ2-7|few|TRBD1|TRBV11-2
ASSLGPGQGLNEQY
>TRBJ2-1|few|.|TRBV6-5
APLNGVRQF
>TRBJ1-6|few|.|TRBV5-1
ASSLSGTGSYNSPLH
>TRBJ1-2|.|.|TRBV5-1
ASSFRQDSGGYT
>TRBJ2-1|.|TRBD2|TRBV5-1
ASSLVGTSGMNEQF
>TRBJ2-5|few|.|TRBV25-1
ASSDGWTGQETQY
>TRBJ2-1|few|TRBD2|TRBV11-1
ASSQQRGLAGVRVLDEQF
>TRBJ2-2|.|.|TRBV3-1
ASLGLNTGELF
>TRBJ2-2|few|TRBD2|TRBV20-1
CARESSGSGGGELF
>TRBJ2-1|many|TRBD1|TRBV20-1
SARDWDRVGYNEQF
>TRBJ2-3|.|.|TRBV7-2
AIWGGTSDTQY
>TRBJ2-1|few|TRBD1|TRBV5-1
ASSLSDRRLDEQF
>TRBJ2-1|few|TRBD2|TRBV7-2
ASSPTSASYNEQF
>TRBJ2-2|few|.|TRBV7-9
ASSLKLTGELF
>TRBJ2-1|few|TRBD1|TRBV5-5
ASSQLRQGNEQF
>TRBJ2-1|.|TRBD2|TRBV12-3/TRBV12-4
ASNKLASNEQF
>TRBJ2-1|few|TRBD2|TRBV7-9
ASSPGLRESSYNEQF
>TRBJ2-7|many|.|TRBV7-8
ASSTNNEQY
>TRBJ2-4|.|TRBD1|TRBV19
ASSFAGTGGPLAKNIQY
>TRBJ2-2|many|TRBD1|TRBV11-1
ASSLPGQGERKTGELF
>TRBJ1-5|few|TRBD1|TRBV7-8
ASTLGTRGPGNQPQH
>TRBJ2-1|.|.|TRBV12-3/TRBV12-4
ASSFVGARYNEQF
>TRBJ2-4|few|TRBD2|TRBV11-2
ASSLASGSYIQY